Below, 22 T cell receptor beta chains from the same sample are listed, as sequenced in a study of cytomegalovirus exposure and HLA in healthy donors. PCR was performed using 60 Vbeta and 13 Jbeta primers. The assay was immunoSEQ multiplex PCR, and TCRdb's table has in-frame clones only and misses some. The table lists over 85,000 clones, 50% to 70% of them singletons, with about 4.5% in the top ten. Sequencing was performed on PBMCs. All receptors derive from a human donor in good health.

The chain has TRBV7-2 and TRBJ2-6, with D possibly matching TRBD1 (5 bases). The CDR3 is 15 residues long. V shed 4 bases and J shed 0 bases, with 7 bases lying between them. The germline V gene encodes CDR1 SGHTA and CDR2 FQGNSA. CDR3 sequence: CASSWQGSGANVLTF. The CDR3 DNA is TGTGCCAGCAGCTGGCAGGGCTCTGGGGCCAACGTCCTGACTTTC.

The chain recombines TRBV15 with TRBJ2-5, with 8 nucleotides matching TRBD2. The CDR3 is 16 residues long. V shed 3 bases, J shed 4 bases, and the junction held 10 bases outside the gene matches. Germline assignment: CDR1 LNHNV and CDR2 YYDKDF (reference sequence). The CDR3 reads CATSSSWGGRRETQYF. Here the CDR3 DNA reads TGTGCCACCAGCAGCTCCTGGGGCGGGAGGAGAGAGACCCAGTACTTC.

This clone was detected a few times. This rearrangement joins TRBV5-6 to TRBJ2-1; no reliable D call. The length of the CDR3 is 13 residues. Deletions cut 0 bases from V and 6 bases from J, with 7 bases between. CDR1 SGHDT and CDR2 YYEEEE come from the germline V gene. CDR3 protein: CASSLAQSNEQFF. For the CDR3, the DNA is TGTGCCAGCAGCTTGGCTCAGTCCAATGAGCAGTTCTTC.

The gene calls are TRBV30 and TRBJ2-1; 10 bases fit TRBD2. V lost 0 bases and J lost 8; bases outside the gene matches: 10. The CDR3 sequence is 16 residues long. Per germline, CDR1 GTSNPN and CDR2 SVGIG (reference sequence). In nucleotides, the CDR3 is TGTGCCTGGAGTGTACCAGCGGGAGGGCCTGTCCATGAGCAGTTCTTC. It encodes CAWSVPAGGPVHEQFF.

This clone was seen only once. The CDR3 DNA sequence: TGCGCCAGCAGCTCTAAGACAGGGACCTACAATGAGCAGTTCTTC. This encodes CASSSKTGTYNEQFF. The chain uses TRBV5-1 and TRBJ2-1, with 7 positions matching TRBD1. The CDR3 runs to 15 residues. Looked up from germline, CDR1 is SGHRS and CDR2 is YFSETQ. Unmatched junction bases numbered 5, after V lost 3 bases and J lost 2 bases.

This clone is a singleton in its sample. CDR3 amino acids: CASSSAVSYEQYF. DNA of the CDR3: TGTGCCAGCAGCTCGGCGGTCTCCTACGAGCAGTACTTC. The chain joins TRBV7-9 to TRBJ2-7; D not resolved. Trimming removed 4 bases from V and 0 bases from J, with 7 bases in between. This CDR3 has 13 residues. Germline CDR1 SEHNR, CDR2 FQNEAQ (reference sequence).

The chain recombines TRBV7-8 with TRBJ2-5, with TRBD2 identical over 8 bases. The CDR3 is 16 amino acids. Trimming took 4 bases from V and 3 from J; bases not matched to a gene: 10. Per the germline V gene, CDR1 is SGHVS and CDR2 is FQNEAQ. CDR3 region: CASSSPGLGPEETQYF. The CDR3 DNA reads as TGTGCCAGCAGCTCGCCGGGACTAGGACCCGAAGAGACCCAGTACTTC.

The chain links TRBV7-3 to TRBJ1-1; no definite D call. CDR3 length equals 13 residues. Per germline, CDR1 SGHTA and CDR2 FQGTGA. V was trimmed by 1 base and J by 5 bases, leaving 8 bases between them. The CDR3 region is CASSLRRDTEAFF. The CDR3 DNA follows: TGTGCCAGCAGCTTAAGGCGGGATACTGAAGCTTTCTTT.

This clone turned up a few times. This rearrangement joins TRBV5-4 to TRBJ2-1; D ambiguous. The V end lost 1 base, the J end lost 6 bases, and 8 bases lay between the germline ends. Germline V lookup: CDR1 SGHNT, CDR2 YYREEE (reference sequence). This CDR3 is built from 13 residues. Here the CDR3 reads CASSLIESNEQFF. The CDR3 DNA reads TGTGCCAGCAGCTTGATCGAGAGCAATGAGCAGTTCTTC.

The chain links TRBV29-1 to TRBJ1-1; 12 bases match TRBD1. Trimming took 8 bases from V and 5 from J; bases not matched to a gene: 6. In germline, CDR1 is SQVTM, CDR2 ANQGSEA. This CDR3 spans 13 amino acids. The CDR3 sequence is CSTGTGGFTEAFF. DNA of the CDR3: TGCAGCACGGGGACAGGGGGCTTTACTGAAGCTTTCTTT.

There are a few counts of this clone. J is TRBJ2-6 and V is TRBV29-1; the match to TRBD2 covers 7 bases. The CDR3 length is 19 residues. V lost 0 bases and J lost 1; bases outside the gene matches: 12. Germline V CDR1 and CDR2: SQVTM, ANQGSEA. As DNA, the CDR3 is TGCAGCGTTGAAGATCCGTCTCTCGGGAGGTGGTCTGGGGCCAACGTCCTGACTTTC. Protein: CSVEDPSLGRWSGANVLTF. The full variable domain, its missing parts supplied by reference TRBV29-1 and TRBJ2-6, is SAVISQKPSRDICQRGTSLTIQCQVDSQVTMMFWYRQQPGQSLTLIATANQGSEATYESGFVIDKFPISRPNLTFSTLTVSNMSPEDSSIYLCSVEDPSLGRWSGANVLTFGAGSRLTVL.

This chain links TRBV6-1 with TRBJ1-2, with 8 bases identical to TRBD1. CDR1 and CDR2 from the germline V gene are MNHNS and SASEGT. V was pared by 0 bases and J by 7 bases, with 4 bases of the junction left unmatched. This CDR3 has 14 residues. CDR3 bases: TGTGCCAGCAGTGAAGCGTCAGGGGGCAGTGGCTACACCTTC. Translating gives CASSEASGGSGYTF.

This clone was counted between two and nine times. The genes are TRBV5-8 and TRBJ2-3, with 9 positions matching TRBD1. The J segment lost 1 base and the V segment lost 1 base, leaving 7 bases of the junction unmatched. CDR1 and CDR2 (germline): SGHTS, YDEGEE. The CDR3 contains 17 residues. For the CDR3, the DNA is TGTGCCAGCAGCTTGCCCCGGGACAGGGAACGCACAGATACGCAGTATTTT. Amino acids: CASSLPRDRERTDTQYF.

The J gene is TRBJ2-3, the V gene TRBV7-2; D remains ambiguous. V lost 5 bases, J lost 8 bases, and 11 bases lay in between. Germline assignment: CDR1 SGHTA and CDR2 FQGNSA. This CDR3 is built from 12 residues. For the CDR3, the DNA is TGTGCCAGCAGCCTAACCCCGGGTACGCAGTATTTT. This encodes CASSLTPGTQYF.

The CDR3 protein is CASSEQGSGANVLTF. The CDR3 bases are TGTGCCAGCAGTGAACAGGGTTCTGGGGCCAACGTCCTGACTTTC. V gene TRBV6-1 combines with J gene TRBJ2-6; D may be TRBD1 (5 bases). V was clipped by 2 bases and J by 1 base, with 6 bases between them. This CDR3 region has 15 residues. Germline CDR1 and CDR2: MNHNS and SASEGT.

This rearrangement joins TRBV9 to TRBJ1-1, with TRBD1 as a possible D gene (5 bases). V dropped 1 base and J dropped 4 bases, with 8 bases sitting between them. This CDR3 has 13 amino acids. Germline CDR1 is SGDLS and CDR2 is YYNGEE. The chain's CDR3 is CASSVTGGTEAFF. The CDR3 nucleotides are TGTGCCAGCAGCGTAACCGGGGGCACTGAAGCTTTCTTT. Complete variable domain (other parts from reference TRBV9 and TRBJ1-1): DSGVTQTPKHLITATGQRVTLRCSPRSGDLSVYWYQQSLDQGLQFLIQYYNGEERAKGNILERFSAQQFPDLHSELNLSSLELGDSALYFCASSVTGGTEAFFGQGTRLTVV.

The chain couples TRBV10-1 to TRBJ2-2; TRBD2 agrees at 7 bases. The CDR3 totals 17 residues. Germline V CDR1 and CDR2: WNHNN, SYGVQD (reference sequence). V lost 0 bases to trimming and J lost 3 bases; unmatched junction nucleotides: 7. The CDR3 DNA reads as TGCGCCAGCAGTGAGTCGCCCGCGGGAGAGTACACCGGGGAGCTGTTTTTT. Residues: CASSESPAGEYTGELFF.

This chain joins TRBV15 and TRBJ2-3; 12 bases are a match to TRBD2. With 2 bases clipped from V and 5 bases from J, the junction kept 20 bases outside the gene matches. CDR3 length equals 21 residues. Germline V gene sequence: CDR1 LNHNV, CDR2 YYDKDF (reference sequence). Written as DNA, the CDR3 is TGTGCCACCAGCAGATCTCGACTAGCGGGAGACTCCAGGTTGGGAAAAGATACGCAGTATTTT. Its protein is CATSRSRLAGDSRLGKDTQYF.

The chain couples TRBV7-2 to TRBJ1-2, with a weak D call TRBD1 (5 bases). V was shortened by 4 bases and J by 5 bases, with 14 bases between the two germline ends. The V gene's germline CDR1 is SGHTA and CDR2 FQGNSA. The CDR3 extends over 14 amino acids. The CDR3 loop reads CASSSSGAGYGYTF. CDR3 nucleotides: TGTGCCAGCAGCTCCAGCGGGGCAGGGTATGGCTACACCTTC. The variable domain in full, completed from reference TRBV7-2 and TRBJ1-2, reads GAGVSQSPSNKVTEKGKDVELRCDPISGHTALYWYRQSLGQGLEFLIYFQGNSAPDKSGLPSDRFSAERTGGSVSTLTIQRTQQEDSAVYLCASSSSGAGYGYTFGSGTRLTVV.

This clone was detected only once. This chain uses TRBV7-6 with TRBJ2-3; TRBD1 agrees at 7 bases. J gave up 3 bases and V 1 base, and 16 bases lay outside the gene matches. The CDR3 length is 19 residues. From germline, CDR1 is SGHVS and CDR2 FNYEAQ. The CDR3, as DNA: TGTGCCAGCAGCTTAGACCCGGCTAGTGGAAGGGGGCGAACAGATACGCAGTATTTT. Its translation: CASSLDPASGRGRTDTQYF.

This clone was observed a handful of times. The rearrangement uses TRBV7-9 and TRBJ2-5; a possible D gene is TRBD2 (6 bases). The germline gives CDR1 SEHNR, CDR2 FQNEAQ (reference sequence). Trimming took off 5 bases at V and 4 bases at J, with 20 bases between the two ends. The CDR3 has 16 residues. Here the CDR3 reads CASSPKGLAGGETQYF. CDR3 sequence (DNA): TGTGCCAGCAGCCCCAAGGGGCTAGCCGGGGGAGAGACCCAGTACTTC. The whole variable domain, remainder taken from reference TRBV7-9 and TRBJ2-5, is DTGVSQNPRHKITKRGQNVTFRCDPISEHNRLYWYRQTLGQGPEFLTYFQNEAQLEKSRLLSDRFSAERPKGSFSTLEIQRTEQGDSAMYLCASSPKGLAGGETQYFGPGTRLLVL.

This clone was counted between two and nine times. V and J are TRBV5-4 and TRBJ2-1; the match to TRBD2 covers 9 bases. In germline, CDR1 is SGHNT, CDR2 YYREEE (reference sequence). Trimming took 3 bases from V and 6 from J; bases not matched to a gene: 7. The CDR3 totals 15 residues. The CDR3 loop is CASSYVAGVGNEQFF. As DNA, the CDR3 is TGTGCCAGCAGCTACGTAGCGGGAGTAGGCAATGAGCAGTTCTTC.